The present TCR beta chain was sequenced within a study of blood T cells in healthy people across ages. Researchers isolated at least 7 million PBMCs per sample. Germline V gene sequence: CDR1 SGHRS, CDR2 YFSETQ. The CDR3 is 17 residues long. V lost 2 bases and J 1 base, leaving 15 bases between the germline ends. Using a J-beta primer mix together with a sample-barcoded 5' primer, a second PCR was run for roughly 7 to 12 cycles. Every cDNA was tagged by a template-switch adaptor with 12 random nucleotides. One entry per CDR3 protein, called by TCRdb with MiXCR from the 5' RACE reads. The sample yields 650,000 to 1,000,000 distinct CDR3 sequences, around 34% seen once.

Sequencing used blood. The chain joins TRBV5-1 to TRBJ2-2, with D tentatively TRBD1 or TRBD2 (5 bases each). This sequence was found in a man aged 18 to 30 in good health. CDR3 bases: TGCGCCAGCAGCTTCCCCACGGGGCCGAGGAACACCGGGGAGCTGTTTTTT. It is translated as CASSFPTGPRNTGELFF.